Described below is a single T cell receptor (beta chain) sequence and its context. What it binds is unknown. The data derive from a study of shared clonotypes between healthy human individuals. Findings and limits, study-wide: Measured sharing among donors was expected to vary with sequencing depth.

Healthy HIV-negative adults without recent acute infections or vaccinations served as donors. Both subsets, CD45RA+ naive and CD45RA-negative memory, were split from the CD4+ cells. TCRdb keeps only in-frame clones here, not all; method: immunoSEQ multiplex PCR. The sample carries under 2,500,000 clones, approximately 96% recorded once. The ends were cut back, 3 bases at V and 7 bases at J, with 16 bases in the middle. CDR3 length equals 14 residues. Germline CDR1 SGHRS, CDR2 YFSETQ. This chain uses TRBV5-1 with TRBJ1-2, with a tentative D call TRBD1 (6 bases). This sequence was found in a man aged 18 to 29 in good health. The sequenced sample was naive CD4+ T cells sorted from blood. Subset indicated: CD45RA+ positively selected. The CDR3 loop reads CASSYPGHGTGYTF. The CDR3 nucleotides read TGCGCCAGCAGCTATCCGGGACACGGAACTGGCTACACCTTC.